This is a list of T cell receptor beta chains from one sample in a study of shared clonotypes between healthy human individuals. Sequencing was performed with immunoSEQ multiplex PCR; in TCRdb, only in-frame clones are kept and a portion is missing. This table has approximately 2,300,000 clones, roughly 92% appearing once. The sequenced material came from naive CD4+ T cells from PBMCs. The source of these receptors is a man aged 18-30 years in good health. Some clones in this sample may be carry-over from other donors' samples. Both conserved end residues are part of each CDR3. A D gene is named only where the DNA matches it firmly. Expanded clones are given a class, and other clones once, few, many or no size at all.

cdr3_nt: TGTGCCAGCAGGCGGACGATCTACGAGCAGTACTTC; cdr3_aa: CASRRTIYEQYF; v_call: TRBV14; clone_size: -; j_call: TRBJ2-7; d_call: -
cdr3_nt: TGTGCCAGCAGGGGTTCTGTGAACACCGGGGAGCTGTTTTTT; cdr3_aa: CASRGSVNTGELFF; v_call: TRBV2; clone_size: -; j_call: TRBJ2-2; d_call: -
cdr3_nt: TGTGCCAGCAGCGCCCGGGACTATTCCCACGAGCAGTACTTC; cdr3_aa: CASSARDYSHEQYF; v_call: TRBV9; clone_size: few; j_call: TRBJ2-7; d_call: TRBD2
cdr3_nt: TGTGCCAGCAGCTTATCTCCGCGGTCAGGGACAGGCGTGCAGCCCCAGCATTTT; cdr3_aa: CASSLSPRSGTGVQPQHF; v_call: TRBV7-2; clone_size: once; j_call: TRBJ1-5; d_call: TRBD1
cdr3_nt: TGTGCCAGCAGTGACCCCAGGCAGGGCCTGAACACTGAAGCTTTCTTT; cdr3_aa: CASSDPRQGLNTEAFF; v_call: TRBV25-1; clone_size: -; j_call: TRBJ1-1; d_call: -
cdr3_nt: TGTGCCAGCAGTTCGCTAGCGGGAGTGACATACGAGCAGTACTTC; cdr3_aa: CASSSLAGVTYEQYF; v_call: TRBV28; clone_size: -; j_call: TRBJ2-7; d_call: TRBD2
cdr3_nt: TGTGCCAGCACGGTAGGGCAGCAAAGAAACACCATATATTTT; cdr3_aa: CASTVGQQRNTIYF; v_call: TRBV5-6; clone_size: once; j_call: TRBJ1-3; d_call: -
cdr3_nt: TGTGCCAGCAGCGCTGGACAGCAAGAGACCCAGTACTTC; cdr3_aa: CASSAGQQETQYF; v_call: TRBV9; clone_size: -; j_call: TRBJ2-5; d_call: -
cdr3_nt: TGTGCCAGCAGTTTCTTCCAGGGGTACTACGAGCAGTACTTC; cdr3_aa: CASSFFQGYYEQYF; v_call: TRBV28; clone_size: -; j_call: TRBJ2-7; d_call: -
cdr3_nt: TGTGCCAGCAGTTCCCCACTAGCGGGAGGCTACGAGCAGTACTTC; cdr3_aa: CASSSPLAGGYEQYF; v_call: TRBV28; clone_size: -; j_call: TRBJ2-7; d_call: TRBD2
cdr3_nt: TGTGCCAGCTCACCCGACAGTCCAACTAATGAAAAACTGTTTTTT; cdr3_aa: CASSPDSPTNEKLFF; v_call: TRBV18; clone_size: -; j_call: TRBJ1-4; d_call: -
cdr3_nt: TGTGCCAGCAGTTCCCCGGCAAGCGGAGGTGAGCAGTTCTTC; cdr3_aa: CASSSPASGGEQFF; v_call: TRBV27; clone_size: once; j_call: TRBJ2-1; d_call: -
cdr3_nt: TGTGCCAGCTCGCTTAACAGGGAGGGAAACTATGGCTACACCTTC; cdr3_aa: CASSLNREGNYGYTF; v_call: TRBV18; clone_size: -; j_call: TRBJ1-2; d_call: -
cdr3_nt: TGTGCCAGCAGGTTACGGTGGACTGAAGCTTTCTTT; cdr3_aa: CASRLRWTEAFF; v_call: TRBV6-1; clone_size: -; j_call: TRBJ1-1; d_call: -
cdr3_nt: TGTGCCAGCGACTTAGGAGGTCTGAACACTGAAGCTTTCTTT; cdr3_aa: CASDLGGLNTEAFF; v_call: TRBV7-9; clone_size: -; j_call: TRBJ1-1; d_call: -
cdr3_nt: TGTGCCAGCAGACCCCCGGGCCAGGGGGCTACCGGGGAGCTGTTTTTT; cdr3_aa: CASRPPGQGATGELFF; v_call: TRBV28; clone_size: -; j_call: TRBJ2-2; d_call: TRBD1
cdr3_nt: TGTGCCAGCAGCCTAGGGACAGCTCCCTACAATGAGCAGTTCTTC; cdr3_aa: CASSLGTAPYNEQFF; v_call: TRBV7-2; clone_size: -; j_call: TRBJ2-1; d_call: TRBD1
cdr3_nt: TGTGCCAGACGGGCTGGGGGGGATAAAAACACTGAAGCTTTCTTT; cdr3_aa: CARRAGGDKNTEAFF; v_call: TRBV7-6; clone_size: -; j_call: TRBJ1-1; d_call: -
cdr3_nt: TGTGCCAGCAGCCGGACAGGGACAGATACGCAGTATTTT; cdr3_aa: CASSRTGTDTQYF; v_call: TRBV5-4; clone_size: -; j_call: TRBJ2-3; d_call: TRBD1
cdr3_nt: TGTGCCACTGGAGACAGCTGGAGTGACAATCAGCCCCAGCATTTT; cdr3_aa: CATGDSWSDNQPQHF; v_call: TRBV15; clone_size: -; j_call: TRBJ1-5; d_call: -
cdr3_nt: TGTGCCAGCAGTGTTCAGGGACAGGGGATCACTGAAGCTTTCTTT; cdr3_aa: CASSVQGQGITEAFF; v_call: TRBV2; clone_size: -; j_call: TRBJ1-1; d_call: TRBD1
cdr3_nt: TGTGCCAGCTCACTTCAGATCCAAGAGACCCAGTACTTC; cdr3_aa: CASSLQIQETQYF; v_call: TRBV18; clone_size: -; j_call: TRBJ2-5; d_call: -
cdr3_nt: TGTGCCAGCTCACCAAGCCACCAAGAGACCCAGTACTTC; cdr3_aa: CASSPSHQETQYF; v_call: TRBV18; clone_size: -; j_call: TRBJ2-5; d_call: -
cdr3_nt: TGCAGCGTTGAAGCGGGAGCTAAGGATACGCAGTATTTT; cdr3_aa: CSVEAGAKDTQYF; v_call: TRBV29-1; clone_size: -; j_call: TRBJ2-3; d_call: -
cdr3_nt: TGTGCCAGCAGTGACCCCGGGAGGGCCTACGAGCAGTACTTC; cdr3_aa: CASSDPGRAYEQYF; v_call: TRBV2; clone_size: -; j_call: TRBJ2-7; d_call: TRBD2
cdr3_nt: TGTGCCAGCAGTGAAGGTAGGACAGGGGTGAGGAACACTGAAGCTTTCTTT; cdr3_aa: CASSEGRTGVRNTEAFF; v_call: TRBV6-1; clone_size: -; j_call: TRBJ1-1; d_call: TRBD1
cdr3_nt: TGTGCCAGCAGGCGGATTTCGGAAGGATACTACGAGCAGTACTTC; cdr3_aa: CASRRISEGYYEQYF; v_call: TRBV6-1; clone_size: -; j_call: TRBJ2-7; d_call: -
cdr3_nt: TGTGCCAGCAGCCCAGGGGGCCTAGCGGGAGCCTACGAGCAGTACTTC; cdr3_aa: CASSPGGLAGAYEQYF; v_call: TRBV11-1; clone_size: -; j_call: TRBJ2-7; d_call: TRBD2
cdr3_nt: TGTGCCAGCAGCCTGAATAGTTTAAACGGACAGGGGAAAAATGGCTACACCTTC; cdr3_aa: CASSLNSLNGQGKNGYTF; v_call: TRBV27; clone_size: -; j_call: TRBJ1-2; d_call: TRBD1
cdr3_nt: TGTGCCAGCAGCTTAGGTTTGAACGGCAGGATAAGCACAGATACGCAGTATTTT; cdr3_aa: CASSLGLNGRISTDTQYF; v_call: TRBV7-9; clone_size: -; j_call: TRBJ2-3; d_call: -
cdr3_nt: TGCGCCAGCAGCTCGGGACAGAAAGAGACCCAGTACTTC; cdr3_aa: CASSSGQKETQYF; v_call: TRBV5-1; clone_size: few; j_call: TRBJ2-5; d_call: TRBD1
cdr3_nt: TGTGCCAGCAGCTTAGGGGCCAGCGGAAACACCATATATTTT; cdr3_aa: CASSLGASGNTIYF; v_call: TRBV13; clone_size: -; j_call: TRBJ1-3; d_call: -
cdr3_nt: TGCGCCAGCAGCCAAGACTTCACCGGGACCGGGTATTCACCCCTCCACTTT; cdr3_aa: CASSQDFTGTGYSPLHF; v_call: TRBV4-1; clone_size: -; j_call: TRBJ1-6; d_call: -
cdr3_nt: TGCGCCAGCAGCCTAGACAGCACGAACACTGAAGCTTTCTTT; cdr3_aa: CASSLDSTNTEAFF; v_call: TRBV5-1; clone_size: -; j_call: TRBJ1-1; d_call: -
cdr3_nt: TGTGCCAGCAGTCCAATGCCAGGGTGGCAGTACTTC; cdr3_aa: CASSPMPGWQYF; v_call: TRBV27; clone_size: -; j_call: TRBJ2-4; d_call: -
cdr3_nt: TGTGCCTGGAGTGTACTAGCGGGAGTAAGTAGGGCCAAAAACATTCAGTACTTC; cdr3_aa: CAWSVLAGVSRAKNIQYF; v_call: TRBV30; clone_size: -; j_call: TRBJ2-4; d_call: TRBD2
cdr3_nt: TGTGCCAGCAGTTCCTGGGGGGGATCGAACACTGAAGCTTTCTTT; cdr3_aa: CASSSWGGSNTEAFF; v_call: TRBV27; clone_size: few; j_call: TRBJ1-1; d_call: -
cdr3_nt: TGTGCCAGCAGCAAATGGGGTCGGAGACAGGACTCCTACGAGCAGTACTTC; cdr3_aa: CASSKWGRRQDSYEQYF; v_call: TRBV21-1; clone_size: -; j_call: TRBJ2-7; d_call: -
cdr3_nt: TGTGCCAGCAGTCACCCCGGGGAGGAGACCCAGTACTTC; cdr3_aa: CASSHPGEETQYF; v_call: TRBV6-5; clone_size: once; j_call: TRBJ2-5; d_call: -